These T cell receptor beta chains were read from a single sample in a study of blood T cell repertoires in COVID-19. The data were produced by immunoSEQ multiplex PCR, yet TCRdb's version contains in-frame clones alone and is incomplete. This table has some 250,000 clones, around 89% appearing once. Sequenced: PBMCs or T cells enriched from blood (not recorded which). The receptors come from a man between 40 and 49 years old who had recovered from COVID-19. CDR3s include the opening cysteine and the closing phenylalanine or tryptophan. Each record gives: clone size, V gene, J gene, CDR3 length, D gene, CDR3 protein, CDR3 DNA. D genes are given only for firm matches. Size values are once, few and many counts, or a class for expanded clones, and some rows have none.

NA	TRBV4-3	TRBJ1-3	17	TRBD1	CASSQIGQANSGNTIYF	TGCGCCAGCAGCCAAATCGGACAGGCGAACTCTGGAAACACCATATATTTT
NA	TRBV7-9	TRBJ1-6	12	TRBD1	CASSSTGGSLHF	TGTGCCAGCAGCAGTACAGGGGGTTCCCTCCACTTT
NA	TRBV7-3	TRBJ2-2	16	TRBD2	CASSSSSGRAGGELFF	TGTGCCAGCAGCTCGTCTAGCGGGAGGGCCGGCGGGGAGCTGTTTTTT
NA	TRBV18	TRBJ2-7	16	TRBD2	CASSPQLAGWGAEQYF	TGTGCCAGCTCACCACAATTAGCGGGGTGGGGTGCCGAGCAGTACTTC
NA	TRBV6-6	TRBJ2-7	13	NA	CASSGQRAYEQYF	TGTGCCAGCAGTGGACAGAGAGCCTACGAGCAGTACTTC
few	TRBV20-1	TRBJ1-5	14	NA	CSASSGVLNQPQHF	TGCAGTGCTAGTAGCGGGGTCTTGAATCAGCCCCAGCATTTT
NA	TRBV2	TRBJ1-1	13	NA	CASRWVGGTEAFF	TGTGCCAGCAGGTGGGTCGGAGGCACTGAAGCTTTCTTT
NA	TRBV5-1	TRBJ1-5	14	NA	CASSLEGSNQPQHF	TGCGCCAGCAGCTTGGAGGGGAGCAATCAGCCCCAGCATTTT
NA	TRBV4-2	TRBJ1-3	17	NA	CASSQEFQTYSGNTIYF	TGTGCCAGCAGCCAAGAGTTCCAAACCTACTCTGGAAACACCATATATTTT
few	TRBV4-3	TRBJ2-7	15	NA	CASSQRAGIPYEQYF	TGCGCCAGCAGCCAACGGGCGGGGATACCGTACGAGCAGTACTTC
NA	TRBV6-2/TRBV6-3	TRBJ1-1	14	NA	CASSYSWGGTEAFF	TGTGCCAGCAGTTACTCGTGGGGAGGCACTGAAGCTTTCTTT
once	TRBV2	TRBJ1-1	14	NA	CARQSSLGGTEAFF	TGTGCCAGACAATCCAGTTTAGGGGGTACTGAAGCTTTCTTT
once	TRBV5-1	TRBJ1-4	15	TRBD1	CASSEGTAINEKLFF	TGCGCCAGCAGCGAAGGGACAGCTATTAATGAAAAACTGTTTTTT
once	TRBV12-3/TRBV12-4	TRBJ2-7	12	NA	CASSSQGYEQYF	TGTGCCAGCAGTTCACAGGGATACGAGCAGTACTTC
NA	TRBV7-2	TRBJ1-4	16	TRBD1	CASSLGSRGVAEKLFF	TGTGCCAGCAGCTTAGGGTCCAGGGGGGTGGCTGAAAAACTGTTTTTT
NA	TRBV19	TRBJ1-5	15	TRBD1	CASTVDRADNQPQHF	TGTGCCAGTACCGTGGACAGGGCCGACAATCAGCCCCAGCATTTT
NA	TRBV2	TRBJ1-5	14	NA	CASNTYHSNQPQHF	TGTGCCAGCAATACATACCATAGCAATCAGCCCCAGCATTTT
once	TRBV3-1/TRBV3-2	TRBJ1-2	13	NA	CASSIQVSGGYTF	TGTGCCAGCAGTATTCAGGTTTCTGGGGGCTACACCTTC
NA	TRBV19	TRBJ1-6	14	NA	CASSRSGKNSPLHF	TGTGCCAGTAGTAGGTCAGGGAAGAATTCACCCCTCCACTTT
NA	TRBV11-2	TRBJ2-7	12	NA	CASSLLVYEQYF	TGTGCCAGCAGCTTACTTGTCTACGAGCAGTACTTC
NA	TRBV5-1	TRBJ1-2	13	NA	CASSSQANYGYTF	TGCGCCAGCAGCTCCCAGGCGAACTATGGCTACACCTTC
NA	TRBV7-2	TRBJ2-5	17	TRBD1	CASSLVRGTGVGETQYF	TGTGCCAGCAGCTTAGTAAGGGGGACAGGGGTGGGAGAGACCCAGTACTTC
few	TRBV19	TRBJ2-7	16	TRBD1	CASSIDPDRLSYEQYF	TGTGCCAGTAGTATAGATCCGGACAGGCTCTCCTACGAGCAGTACTTC
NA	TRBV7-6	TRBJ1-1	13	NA	CASSLAFGGEAFF	TGTGCCAGCAGCTTAGCGTTTGGGGGGGAAGCTTTCTTT
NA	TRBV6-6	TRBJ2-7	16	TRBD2	CASSSLGGEPYYEQYF	TGTGCCAGCAGCTCTTTGGGGGGGGAACCCTACTACGAGCAGTACTTC
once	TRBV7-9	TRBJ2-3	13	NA	CASTPSSTDTQYF	TGTGCCAGCACCCCCTCGAGCACAGATACGCAGTATTTT
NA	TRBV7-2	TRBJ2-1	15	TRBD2	CASSKRGGSYNEQFF	TGTGCCAGCAGCAAACGGGGGGGTTCCTACAATGAGCAGTTCTTC
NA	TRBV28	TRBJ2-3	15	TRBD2	CASSLSSGSPYTQYF	TGTGCCAGCAGTTTGTCTAGCGGTTCTCCCTATACGCAGTATTTT
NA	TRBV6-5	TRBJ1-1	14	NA	CASSFISAGTEAFF	TGTGCCAGCAGTTTCATTAGCGCGGGGACTGAAGCTTTCTTT
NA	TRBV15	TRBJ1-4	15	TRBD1	CATSRETGGGEKLFF	TGTGCCACCAGCAGAGAGACAGGGGGAGGTGAAAAACTGTTTTTT
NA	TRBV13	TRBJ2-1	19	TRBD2	CASSTTLEERGDAYNEQFF	TGTGCCAGCAGCACGACCTTAGAAGAGCGGGGGGACGCCTACAATGAGCAGTTCTTC
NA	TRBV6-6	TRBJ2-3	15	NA	CASSPQGASTDTQYF	TGTGCCAGCAGTCCTCAGGGCGCCAGCACAGATACGCAGTATTTT
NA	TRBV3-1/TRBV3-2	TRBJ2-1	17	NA	CASSRSRVIQGRDEQFF	TGTGCCAGCAGCCGAAGTAGGGTAATACAGGGCCGCGATGAGCAGTTCTTC
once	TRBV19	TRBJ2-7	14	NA	CASSLSTTTYEQYF	TGTGCCAGTAGTCTCTCCACAACGACCTACGAGCAGTACTTC
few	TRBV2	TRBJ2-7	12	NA	CASKMDNYEQYF	TGTGCCAGCAAGATGGACAACTACGAGCAGTACTTC
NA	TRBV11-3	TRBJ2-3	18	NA	CASSLGGGPFSSTDTQYF	TGTGCCAGCAGCTTAGGCGGGGGCCCCTTCAGTAGCACAGATACGCAGTATTTT
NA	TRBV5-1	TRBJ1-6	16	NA	CASSLTGTPYNSPLHF	TGCGCCAGCAGCCTTACCGGGACACCATATAATTCACCCCTCCACTTT
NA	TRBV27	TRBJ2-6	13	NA	CASTGAGANVLTF	TGTGCCAGCACAGGGGCTGGGGCCAACGTCCTGACTTTC
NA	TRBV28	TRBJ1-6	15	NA	CAIQGGWVGNSPLHF	TGTGCCATCCAGGGTGGCTGGGTCGGTAATTCACCCCTCCACTTT
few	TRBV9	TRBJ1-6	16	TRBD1	CASSGNRDSLNSPLHF	TGTGCCAGCAGCGGAAATCGGGACAGCTTGAATTCACCCCTCCACTTT
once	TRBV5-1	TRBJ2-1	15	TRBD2	CASSLETSGRNEQFF	TGCGCCAGCAGCTTGGAGACTAGCGGGAGAAATGAGCAGTTCTTC
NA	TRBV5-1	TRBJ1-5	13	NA	CASSLFGYQPQHF	TGCGCCAGCAGCTTGTTCGGGTATCAGCCCCAGCATTTT
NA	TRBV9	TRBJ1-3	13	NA	CASSLDIPDTIYF	TGTGCCAGCAGCCTTGACATACCTGACACCATATATTTT
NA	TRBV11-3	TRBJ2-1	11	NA	CASQKIDEQFF	TGTGCCAGCCAAAAAATTGATGAGCAGTTCTTC
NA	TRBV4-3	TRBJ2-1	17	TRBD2	CASSQGEAGTVYNEQFF	TGCGCCAGCAGCCAAGGCGAAGCGGGAACTGTCTACAATGAGCAGTTCTTC
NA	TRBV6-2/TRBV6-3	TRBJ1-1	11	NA	CASSYHRDAFF	TGTGCCAGCAGTTACCACAGGGATGCTTTCTTT
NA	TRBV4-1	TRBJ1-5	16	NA	CASSQDGSGMSQPQHF	TGCGCCAGCAGCCAAGATGGATCGGGGATGAGTCAGCCCCAGCATTTT
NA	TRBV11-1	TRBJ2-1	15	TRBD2	CASSTRLAGINEQFF	TGTGCCAGCAGCACCAGACTAGCGGGGATCAATGAGCAGTTCTTC
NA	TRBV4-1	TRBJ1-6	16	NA	CASSQVMSSYNSPLHF	TGCGCCAGCAGCCAAGTAATGAGCTCCTATAATTCACCCCTCCACTTT
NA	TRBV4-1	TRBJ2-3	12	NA	CASSQVAFPQYF	TGCGCCAGCAGCCAAGTGGCCTTTCCGCAGTATTTT
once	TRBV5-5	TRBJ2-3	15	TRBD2	CASSFSGRFADTQYF	TGTGCCAGCAGCTTCAGCGGGAGGTTTGCAGATACGCAGTATTTT
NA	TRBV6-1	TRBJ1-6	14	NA	CASSVADKTYPLHF	TGTGCCAGCAGTGTAGCGGACAAGACTTATCCCCTCCACTTT